This T cell receptor beta chain stems from a study of CD8+ T cells in alopecia areata. Alopecia areata patients provided lesional scalp punch biopsies and peripheral blood, both collected for the study. Sequencing used cDNA as its template, made by extracting RNA and reverse transcribing it. The method was immunoSEQ multiplex PCR; TCRdb's version includes in-frame clones alone and lacks a portion of them. The table includes about 150,000 clones, around half detected once. CDR1 and CDR2 (germline): SGHVS, FQNEAQ. The germline V and J ends were trimmed by 2 bases and 1 base, with 5 bases remaining between them. The CDR3 is made up of 13 amino acids. This clone was observed a few times.

V and J are TRBV7-8 and TRBJ1-1; D not certain. The origin of this receptor is a human donor with alopecia areata. The sequencing used CD8+ T cells sorted from blood, collected at week 0. CDR3 bases: TGTGCCAGCAGCTTAACCTGGAACACTGAAGCTTTCTTT. Amino acid sequence: CASSLTWNTEAFF. Looking up the rest from reference TRBV7-8 and TRBJ1-1 gives the full variable domain: GAGVSQSPRYKVAKRGQDVALRCDPISGHVSLFWYQQALGQGPEFLTYFQNEAQLDKSGLPSDRFFAERPEGSVSTLKIQRTQQEDSAVYLCASSLTWNTEAFFGQGTRLTVV.